These 11 T cell receptor beta chains came from one sample sequenced in a study of T cells after yellow fever vaccination. Each CDR3 protein gets one entry after TCRdb re-called the 5' RACE reads with MiXCR. The table includes 500,000 to 650,000 distinct CDR3 sequences, 9% to 15% detected once. Material: PBMCs, obtained on the day of the yellow fever booster vaccination. The receptor source for this set is a young man who received the YFV17D yellow fever vaccine.

In this sample, this clonotype turned up a few times. The J gene is TRBJ2-6, the V gene TRBV12-5; D may match TRBD1 or TRBD2 (5 bases each). The length of the CDR3 is 15 residues. Germline assignment: CDR1 LGHNT and CDR2 FRNRAP. V lost 6 bases to trimming and J lost 0 bases, with 9 bases between them. The CDR3 here is CASGGADSGANVLTF. In nucleotides, the CDR3 is TGTGCTAGTGGCGGGGCCGACTCTGGGGCCAACGTCCTGACTTTC.

This CDR3 is CSAREGQGAPSLHF. CDR3 bases: TGCAGTGCTAGAGAAGGACAGGGGGCCCCTAGCCTCCACTTT. The chain combines TRBV20-1 with TRBJ1-6, with 11 bases identical to TRBD1. Germline CDR1 is DFQATT and CDR2 is SNEGSKA (reference sequence). This CDR3 has 14 amino acids. V shed 0 bases and J 15 bases; nucleotides not matched to a gene: 7.

V usage is TRBV11-1 and J usage is TRBJ2-1, with D perhaps TRBD2 (6 bases). This CDR3 has 18 amino acids. The V gene's germline CDR1 is SGHAT and CDR2 FQDESV (reference sequence). V was clipped by 2 bases and J by 0 bases, with 17 bases between them. CDR3 sequence reads: CASSLSAGTASSYNEQFF. CDR3 DNA: TGTGCCAGCAGCTTATCTGCGGGAACTGCTAGCTCCTACAATGAGCAGTTCTTC.

The rearrangement uses TRBV7-2 and TRBJ1-1; TRBD1 matches at 8 bases. V dropped 4 bases and J dropped 1; count of bases not matched to a gene: 5. Per the germline V gene, CDR1 is SGHTA and CDR2 is FQGNSA. The CDR3 spans 15 residues. This chain's CDR3 is CASSSQGARNTEAFF. The CDR3 DNA reads as TGTGCCAGCAGCTCCCAGGGGGCGAGGAACACTGAAGCTTTCTTT.

The V and J genes are TRBV24-1 and TRBJ2-2; 7 bases align to TRBD1. Per the germline V gene, CDR1 is KGHDR and CDR2 is SFDVKD. The CDR3 is 19 amino acids. The junction had 14 bases not matched to a gene; V was cut back by 0 bases and J by 5 bases. The CDR3 coding sequence is TGTGCCACCAGTGATTTGGACATAAGGGGGACAGATAGTACCGGGGAGCTGTTTTTT. This sequence encodes CATSDLDIRGTDSTGELFF.

This clonotype was counted only a few times. This rearrangement joins TRBV10-2 to TRBJ2-3; the D is unclear. The CDR3 runs to 12 residues. CDR1 is WSHSY, CDR2 SAAADI, per germline. V lost 7 bases and J lost 0, with 5 bases in between. CDR3 sequence: CASKMSTDTQYF. The DNA for the CDR3 is TGCGCCAGCAAAATGAGCACAGATACGCAGTATTTT.

The CDR3 DNA reads TGCAGTGCTCCCGACTCGGGGAAAAACATTCAGTACTTC. Amino acids: CSAPDSGKNIQYF. J is TRBJ2-4 and V is TRBV20-1, with D tentatively TRBD2 (5 bases). The V end was cut by 5 bases, the J end by 4 bases, with 12 bases between. Germline-derived CDR1 and CDR2 are DFQATT and SNEGSKA (reference sequence). The CDR3 totals 13 residues.

The chain uses TRBV10-3 and TRBJ1-6; D is unclear. Germline CDR1 is ENHRY and CDR2 is SYGVKD. V was shortened by 2 bases and J by 10 bases, with 3 bases between the two germline ends. The CDR3 extends over 11 amino acids. CDR3 DNA: TGTGCCATCAGTGAGGGGTCACCCCTCCACTTT. Its translation is CAISEGSPLHF.

This clonotype has only a few counts. The gene calls are TRBV20-1 and TRBJ1-1; no clear D. The V gene's germline CDR1 is DFQATT and CDR2 SNEGSKA (reference sequence). CDR3 length: 12 residues. V lost 6 bases, J lost 1 base, and 9 bases lay in between. The CDR3 sequence is CSAGAPNTEAFF. The CDR3, as DNA: TGCAGTGCCGGCGCCCCGAACACTGAAGCTTTCTTT.

In this sample, this clonotype turned up a few times. This chain connects TRBV5-1 to TRBJ2-4; 7 positions match TRBD2. CDR1 is SGHRS and CDR2 is YFSETQ in the germline V gene. The junction had 11 bases not matched to a gene; V was cut back by 0 bases and J by 8 bases. This CDR3 contains 16 residues. This CDR3 is CASSLAGRERGDIQYF. CDR3 DNA sequence: TGCGCCAGCAGCTTGGCCGGGCGGGAGCGTGGAGACATTCAGTACTTC.

With respect to this clonotype: This may come from a read error, since a much larger clone is one base off. This chain joins TRBV10-3 and TRBJ2-3, with unresolved D. Germline V gene lookup returns CDR1 ENHRY and CDR2 SYGVKD. This CDR3 is built from 11 residues. The CDR3 bases are TGTGCCATCAGCTCCACAGATGCGCAGTATTTT. It encodes CAISSTDAQYF.